The source of this TCR beta chain is a study of blood T cell repertoires in COVID-19. Whole-study context: The study drew acute and convalescent COVID-19 samples from the United States, Italy and Spain. Sources were T cells, B-cell-depleted T cells, or PBMCs; the material itself was cDNA or gDNA.

The age range of participants was about 18 to 89 years, with residence in roughly 25 US areas. Cohorts were determined from participant-reported clinical history. V shed 5 bases and J shed 5 bases, with 9 bases lying between them. This CDR3 is built from 12 residues. Per germline, CDR1 SEHNR and CDR2 FQNEAQ (reference sequence). Using immunoSEQ multiplex PCR, the repertoire was profiled, and TCRdb retains in-frame clones only, with some absent. The table records 150,000 to 200,000 clones, 75% to 85% of them present only once. This sequence originates from a woman between 50 and 59 years old with acute COVID-19. The chain recombines TRBV7-9 with TRBJ1-2, with D perhaps matching TRBD1 (5 bases). The sequenced sample was PBMCs or T cells enriched from blood (not recorded which). This CDR3 reads CASSLDTYGYTF. The CDR3 nucleotides read TGTGCCAGCAGCCTGGACACTTATGGCTACACCTTC.